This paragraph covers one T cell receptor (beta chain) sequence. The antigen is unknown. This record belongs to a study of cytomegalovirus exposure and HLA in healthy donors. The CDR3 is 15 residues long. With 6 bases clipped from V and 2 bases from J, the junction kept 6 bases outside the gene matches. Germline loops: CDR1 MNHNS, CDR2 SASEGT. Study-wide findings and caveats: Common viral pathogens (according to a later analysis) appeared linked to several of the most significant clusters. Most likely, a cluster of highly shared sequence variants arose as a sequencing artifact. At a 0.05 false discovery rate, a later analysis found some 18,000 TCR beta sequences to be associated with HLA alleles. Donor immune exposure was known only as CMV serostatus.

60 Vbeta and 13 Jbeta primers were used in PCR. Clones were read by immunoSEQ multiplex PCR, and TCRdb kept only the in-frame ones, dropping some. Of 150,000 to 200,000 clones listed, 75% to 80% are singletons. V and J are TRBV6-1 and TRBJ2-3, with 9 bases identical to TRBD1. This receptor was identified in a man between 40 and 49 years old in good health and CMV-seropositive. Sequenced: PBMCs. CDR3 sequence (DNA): TGTGCCAGCAGCCACAGGGGGCGTCACACAGATACGCAGTATTTT. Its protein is CASSHRGRHTDTQYF.